The 21 T cell receptor beta chains below all came from one sample that was sequenced in a study of TIL therapy for anti-PD-1-resistant metastatic lung cancer. Sequencing used immunoSEQ v3. Sequencing was performed with immunoSEQ multiplex PCR; in TCRdb, only in-frame clones are kept and a portion is missing. The sample lists 10,000 or so clones, roughly 70% occurring once. Described time point: pre-treatment sample, taken before nivolumab and TIL therapy. Tumor tissue came from excised metastases, mostly pleural nodules or supraclavicular lymph nodes. The specimen was tumor tissue, collected at baseline. The source of these receptors is a person aged 25-85 years with non-small cell lung cancer.

The CDR3 bases are TGTGCCAGCAGCTCTCCGCAGGAAAAGAACGGGGAGCTGTTTTTT. Residues: CASSSPQEKNGELFF. V usage is TRBV5-4 and J usage is TRBJ2-2; D is uncertain. Trimming cost V 3 bases and J 7 bases, with 16 bases left between them. There are 15 residues in the CDR3. Germline loops: CDR1 SGHNT, CDR2 YYREEE (reference sequence).

The V gene is TRBV11-3, the J gene TRBJ1-6; the D is unclear. The V end lost 0 bases, the J end lost 11 bases, and 14 bases lay between the germline ends. There are 15 residues in the CDR3. Germline CDR1 and CDR2: SGHNT and YENEEA. CDR3 nucleotide sequence: TGTGCCAGCAGCTTAGAACAGCACAGCGGGGCACCCCTCCACTTT. As protein: CASSLEQHSGAPLHF. The complete variable domain, with remaining parts taken from reference TRBV11-3 and TRBJ1-6, reads EAGVVQSPRYKIIEKKQPVAFWCNPISGHNTLYWYLQNLGQGPELLIRYENEEAVDDSQLPKDRFSAERLKGVDSTLKIQPAELGDSAVYLCASSLEQHSGAPLHFGNGTRLTVT.

This clone was picked up a small number of times. The J gene is TRBJ2-2, the V gene TRBV11-2; tentatively, D is TRBD1 or TRBD2 (5 bases each). V lost 3 bases to trimming and J lost 7 bases, with 12 bases between them. The CDR3 has 14 residues. Germline V gene data show CDR1 as SGHAT and CDR2 as FQNNGV. The CDR3 DNA sequence: TGTGCCAGCAGCTTGGCCGGGACGTACGGGGAGCTGTTTTTT. Protein: CASSLAGTYGELFF.

The sample holds a few counts of this clone. This sequence joins TRBV21-1 and TRBJ2-1; TRBD2 is the table's D call, not checked against the DNA. TRBV21-1 represents a pseudogene. The CDR3 contains 18 residues. In DNA, the CDR3 is TGTGCCAGCAGCGCGAACTACCCAGCGGGAGAACATTACAATGAGCAGTTCTTC. It encodes CASSANYPAGEHYNEQFF.

The rearrangement uses TRBV5-1 and TRBJ1-1; 9 nucleotides line up with TRBD1. The germline CDR1 and CDR2 sequences are SGHRS and YFSETQ. With 3 bases clipped from V and 1 base from J, the junction kept 7 bases outside the gene matches. The CDR3 spans 16 residues. As DNA, the CDR3 is TGCGCCAGCAGCTCGGAAGGACAGGGGCGGAACACTGAAGCTTTCTTT. Translation gives CASSSEGQGRNTEAFF.

The V and J genes are TRBV19 and TRBJ1-5; perhaps TRBD1 as D (6 bases). Deletions cut 6 bases from V and 4 bases from J, with 19 bases between. Germline loops: CDR1 LNHDA, CDR2 SQIVND (reference sequence). The CDR3 runs to 16 residues. The CDR3 DNA follows: TGTGCCAGTAGCAGGGGAATGTGGAGACGAAATCAGCCCCAGCATTTT. Protein: CASSRGMWRRNQPQHF.

J is TRBJ1-1 and V is TRBV29-1; 7 nucleotides line up with TRBD1. V trimming: 0 bases; J trimming: 4 bases; junction bases outside the gene matches: 8. This CDR3 is 15 amino acids long. The V gene's germline CDR1 is SQVTM and CDR2 ANQGSEA. CDR3 DNA: TGCAGCGTTGAAGATGCGGACAGGACAGGCACTGAAGCTTTCTTT. Translating gives CSVEDADRTGTEAFF.

This clone was seen a handful of times. The chain combines TRBV4-1 with TRBJ1-1, with a weak D call TRBD1 (6 bases). The CDR3 totals 15 residues. V gave up 4 bases and J gave up 3 bases, with 15 bases separating them. CDR1 and CDR2 from the germline V gene are MGHRA and YSYEKL. As DNA, the CDR3 is TGCGCCAGCAGCCGCGGTGTGGGGGCGGACACTGAAGCTTTCTTT. It translates to CASSRGVGADTEAFF.

The V gene is TRBV7-2, the J gene TRBJ2-5; TRBD2 matches at 8 bases. V trimming: 4 bases; J trimming: 5 bases; junction bases outside the gene matches: 15. The CDR3 runs to 17 residues. In germline, CDR1 is SGHTA, CDR2 FQGNSA. This CDR3 is CASSSSVAGGALETQYF. CDR3 nucleotide sequence: TGTGCCAGCAGCTCCTCGGTCGCGGGGGGAGCTTTGGAGACCCAGTACTTC.

This clone was detected once. The chain couples TRBV28 to TRBJ1-1; 7 nucleotides align to TRBD1. CDR3 length: 15 amino acids. Germline loops: CDR1 MDHEN, CDR2 SYDVKM. V was pared by 2 bases and J by 1 base, with 4 bases of the junction left unmatched. The DNA of the CDR3 is TGTGCCAGCAGTTTACCGGACAGGAAGAACACTGAAGCTTTCTTT. The encoded protein is CASSLPDRKNTEAFF.

The J gene is TRBJ2-5, the V gene TRBV9, with TRBD1 matching over 8 bases. The DNA end lines up better with TRBJ2-7; the J call may be wrong. The CDR3 extends over 15 amino acids. CDR1 SGDLS and CDR2 YYNGEE come from the germline V gene. CDR3 nucleotides: TGTGCCAGCAGCGACACACCAGGGGGCGGGTACGAGCAGTACTTC. This encodes CASSDTPGGGYEQYF.

This clone was seen only a few times. The chain recombines TRBV11-2 with TRBJ2-1; D gene unclear. CDR3 size: 13 residues. Per the germline V gene, CDR1 is SGHAT and CDR2 is FQNNGV. Trimming removed 0 bases from V and 12 bases from J, with 12 bases in between. CDR3 sequence reads: CASSLDPLLGQFF. CDR3 nucleotides: TGTGCCAGCAGCTTAGATCCTCTACTCGGGCAGTTCTTC.

Only a few counts were recorded for this clone. This chain uses TRBV28 with TRBJ2-7; no definite D call. The ends were cut back, 6 bases at V and 2 bases at J, with 8 bases in the middle. This CDR3 has 12 residues. From germline, CDR1 is MDHEN and CDR2 SYDVKM. CDR3 DNA sequence: TGTGCCAGCAGCTTGGTAACCTACGAGCAGTACTTC. The encoded protein is CASSLVTYEQYF.

The chain recombines TRBV2 with TRBJ2-7, with D hard to call. Trimming took off 8 bases at V and 0 bases at J, with 14 bases between the two ends. Germline loops: CDR1 SNHLY, CDR2 FYNNEI. This CDR3 has 14 amino acids. The chain's CDR3 is CASSPEIISYEQYF. In DNA form, the CDR3 reads TGTGCCAGCTCCCCAGAGATCATCTCCTACGAGCAGTACTTC.

A note on this clone: Sequence at one end of the junction differs from germline and may be a read error. The rearrangement joins TRBV7-6 to TRBJ1-4, with 7 bases lining up with TRBD1. The germline V gene encodes CDR1 SGHVS and CDR2 FNYEAQ. CDR3 length equals 19 residues. This CDR3 reads CASSINGDTGVRGVRKTVF. The DNA for the CDR3 is TGTGCCAGCAGCATAAACGGGGACACAGGGGTCCGCGGTGTAAGAAAAACTGTTTTT. The full variable domain, in which reference TRBV7-6 and TRBJ1-4 provide the parts outside the CDR3, is GAGVSQSPRYKVTKRGQDVALRCDPISGHVSLYWYRQALGQGPEFLTYFNYEAQQDKSGLPNDRFSAERPEGSISTLTIQRTEQRDSAMYRCASSINGDTGVRGVRKTVFGSGTQLSVL.

The chain couples TRBV28 to TRBJ1-1, with 7 bases that match TRBD1. Germline V gives CDR1 MDHEN, CDR2 SYDVKM. Trimming took 6 bases from V and 0 from J; bases not matched to a gene: 4. The CDR3 covers 14 residues. The DNA of the CDR3 is TGTGCCAGCAGGGGGACAGAATTGAACACTGAAGCTTTCTTT. This sequence encodes CASRGTELNTEAFF.

This chain uses TRBV4-1 with TRBJ2-2; 8 positions agree with TRBD2. In germline, CDR1 is MGHRA, CDR2 YSYEKL. There are 17 residues in the CDR3. V lost 6 bases and J lost 3; bases outside the gene matches: 12. CDR3 DNA: TGCGCCAGCAGAGGTTCCCGGCTAGCGGGTTACACCGGGGAGCTGTTTTTT. Its protein product is CASRGSRLAGYTGELFF.

The J gene is TRBJ1-5, the V gene TRBV5-1; D call uncertain. With 0 bases removed from V and 4 bases from J, the gap between germline ends came to 5 bases. The CDR3 totals 13 residues. The germline gives CDR1 SGHRS, CDR2 YFSETQ. In nucleotides, the CDR3 is TGCGCCAGCAGCTTGGCCCCAAATCAGCCCCAGCATTTT. Translation gives CASSLAPNQPQHF.

This rearrangement joins TRBV11-3 to TRBJ2-3; 7 bases line up with TRBD2. The V segment lost 7 bases and the J segment 4 bases; nucleotides outside the gene matches: 8. CDR1 is SGHNT and CDR2 is YENEEA in the germline V gene. This CDR3 comprises 14 residues. In DNA form, the CDR3 reads TGTGCCAGCACCAGGGAGGGCCGGGCAGATACGCAGTATTTT. As protein: CASTREGRADTQYF.

This clone was counted only a few times. The gene calls are TRBV5-1 and TRBJ1-1; possible D gene TRBD1, 5 bases. The CDR3 has 17 amino acids. The germline CDR1 and CDR2 sequences are SGHRS and YFSETQ. V was clipped by 3 bases and J by 0 bases, with 18 bases between them. CDR3 loop: CASSSGGQGLMNTEAFF. The CDR3 coding sequence is TGCGCCAGCAGCTCTGGGGGTCAGGGACTAATGAACACTGAAGCTTTCTTT. Full variable domain (rest looked up from reference TRBV5-1 and TRBJ1-1): KAGVTQTPRYLIKTRGQQVTLSCSPISGHRSVSWYQQTPGQGLQFLFEYFSETQRNKGNFPGRFSGRQFSNSRSEMNVSTLELGDSALYLCASSSGGQGLMNTEAFFGQGTRLTVV.

CDR3: CASTTGEGYEQYF. The CDR3 bases are TGTGCCAGCACCACAGGGGAGGGCTACGAGCAGTACTTC. The V and J genes are TRBV28 and TRBJ2-7; D possibly uses TRBD1 or TRBD2 (7 bases each). The CDR3 totals 13 residues. V was clipped by 7 bases and J by 3 bases, with 13 bases between them. Germline V gene data show CDR1 as MDHEN and CDR2 as SYDVKM.